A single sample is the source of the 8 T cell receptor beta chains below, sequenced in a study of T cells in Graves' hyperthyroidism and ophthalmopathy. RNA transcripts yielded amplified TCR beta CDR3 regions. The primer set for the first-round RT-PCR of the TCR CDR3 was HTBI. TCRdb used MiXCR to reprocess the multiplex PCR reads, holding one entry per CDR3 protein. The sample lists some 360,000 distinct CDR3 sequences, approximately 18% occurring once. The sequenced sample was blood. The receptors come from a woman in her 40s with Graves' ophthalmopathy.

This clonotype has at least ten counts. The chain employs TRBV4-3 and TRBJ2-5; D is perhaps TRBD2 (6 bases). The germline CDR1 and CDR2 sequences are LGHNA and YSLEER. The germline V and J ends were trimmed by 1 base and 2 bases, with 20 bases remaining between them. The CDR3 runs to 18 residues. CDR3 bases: TGCGCCAGCAGCCAAGGGCTGGAGGGCTCCCCGGGGCAAGAGACCCAGTACTTC. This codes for CASSQGLEGSPGQETQYF.

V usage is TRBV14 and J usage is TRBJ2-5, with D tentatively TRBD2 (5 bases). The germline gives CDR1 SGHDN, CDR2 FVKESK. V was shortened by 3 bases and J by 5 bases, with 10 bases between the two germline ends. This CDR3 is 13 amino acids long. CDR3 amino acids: CASSQFPGETQYF. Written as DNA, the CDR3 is TGTGCCAGCAGCCAGTTTCCGGGGGAGACCCAGTACTTC.

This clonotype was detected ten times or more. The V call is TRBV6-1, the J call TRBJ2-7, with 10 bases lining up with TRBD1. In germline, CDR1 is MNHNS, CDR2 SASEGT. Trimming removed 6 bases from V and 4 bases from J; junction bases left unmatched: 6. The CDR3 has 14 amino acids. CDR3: CASRPGQGRYEQYF. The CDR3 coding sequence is TGTGCCAGCAGACCGGGACAGGGGAGGTACGAGCAGTACTTC.

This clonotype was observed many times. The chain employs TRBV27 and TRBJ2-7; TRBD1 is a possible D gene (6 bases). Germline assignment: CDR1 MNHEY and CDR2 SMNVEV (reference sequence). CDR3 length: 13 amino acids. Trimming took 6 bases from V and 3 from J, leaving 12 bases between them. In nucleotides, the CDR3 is TGTGCCAGCAGCACAGGGTGGGACTACGAGCAGTACTTC. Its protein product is CASSTGWDYEQYF.

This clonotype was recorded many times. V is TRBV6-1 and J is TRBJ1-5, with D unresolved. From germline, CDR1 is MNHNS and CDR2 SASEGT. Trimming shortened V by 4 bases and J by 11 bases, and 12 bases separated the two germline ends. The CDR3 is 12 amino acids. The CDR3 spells CASSGAGSAQHF. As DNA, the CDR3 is TGTGCCAGCAGTGGGGCCGGATCAGCCCAGCATTTT.

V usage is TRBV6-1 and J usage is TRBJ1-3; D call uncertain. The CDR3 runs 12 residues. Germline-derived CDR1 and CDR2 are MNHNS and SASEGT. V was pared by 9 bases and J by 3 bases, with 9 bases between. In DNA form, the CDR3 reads TGTGCCAGTAGGGTGTATGGAAACACCATATATTTT. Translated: CASRVYGNTIYF.

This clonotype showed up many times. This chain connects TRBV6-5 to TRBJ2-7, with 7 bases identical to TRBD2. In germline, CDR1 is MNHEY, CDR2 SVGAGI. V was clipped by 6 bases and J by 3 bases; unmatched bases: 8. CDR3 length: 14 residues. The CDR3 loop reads CASRTRQRGYEQYF. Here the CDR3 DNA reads TGTGCCAGCAGAACGAGGCAGCGGGGCTACGAGCAGTACTTC.

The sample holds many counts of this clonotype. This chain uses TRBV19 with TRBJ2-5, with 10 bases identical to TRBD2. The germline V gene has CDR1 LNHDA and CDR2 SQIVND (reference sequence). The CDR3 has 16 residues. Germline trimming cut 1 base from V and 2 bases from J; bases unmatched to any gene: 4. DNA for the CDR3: TGTGCCAGTAGTATAGGGACTAGCGGCAGGCAAGAGACCCAGTACTTC. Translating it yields CASSIGTSGRQETQYF.